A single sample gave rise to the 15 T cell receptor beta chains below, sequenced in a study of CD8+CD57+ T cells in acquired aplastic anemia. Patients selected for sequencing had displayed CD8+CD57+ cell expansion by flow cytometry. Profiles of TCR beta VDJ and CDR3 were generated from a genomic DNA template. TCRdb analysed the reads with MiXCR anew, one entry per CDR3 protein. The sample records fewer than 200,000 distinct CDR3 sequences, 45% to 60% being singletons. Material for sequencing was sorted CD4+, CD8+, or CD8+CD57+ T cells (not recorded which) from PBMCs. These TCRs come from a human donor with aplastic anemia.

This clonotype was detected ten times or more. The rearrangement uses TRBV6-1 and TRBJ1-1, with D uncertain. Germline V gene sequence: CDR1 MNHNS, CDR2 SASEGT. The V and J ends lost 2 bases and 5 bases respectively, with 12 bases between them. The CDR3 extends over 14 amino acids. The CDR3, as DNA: TGTGCCAGCAGTGAAAACATCTCTGGGACTGAAGCTTTCTTT. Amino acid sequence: CASSENISGTEAFF.

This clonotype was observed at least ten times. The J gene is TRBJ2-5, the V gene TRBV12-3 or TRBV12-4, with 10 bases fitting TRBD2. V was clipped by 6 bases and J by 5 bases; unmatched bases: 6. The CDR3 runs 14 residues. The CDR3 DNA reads TGTGCCAGCAGGGTAGCGGGGGGCAGGGAGACCCAGTACTTC. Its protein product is CASRVAGGRETQYF.

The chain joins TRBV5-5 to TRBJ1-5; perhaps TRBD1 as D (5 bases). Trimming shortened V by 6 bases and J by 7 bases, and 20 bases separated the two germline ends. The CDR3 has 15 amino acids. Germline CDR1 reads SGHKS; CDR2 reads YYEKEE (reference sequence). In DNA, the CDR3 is TGTGCCAGCACCGCTTCGATGGGACGAGACCAGCCCCAGCATTTT. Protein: CASTASMGRDQPQHF.

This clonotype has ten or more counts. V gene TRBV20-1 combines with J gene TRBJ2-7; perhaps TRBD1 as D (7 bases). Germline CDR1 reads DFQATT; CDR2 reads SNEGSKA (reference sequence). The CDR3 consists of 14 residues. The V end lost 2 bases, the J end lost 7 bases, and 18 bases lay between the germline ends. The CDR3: CSARKQGRRREQYF. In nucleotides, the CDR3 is TGCAGTGCTAGAAAACAGGGGAGGAGGAGGGAGCAGTACTTC.

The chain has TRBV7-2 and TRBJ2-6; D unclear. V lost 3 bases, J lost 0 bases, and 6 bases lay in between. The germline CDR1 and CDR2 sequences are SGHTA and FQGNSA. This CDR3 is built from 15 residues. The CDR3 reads CASSLGYSGANVLTF. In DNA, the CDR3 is TGTGCCAGCAGCTTGGGGTACTCTGGGGCCAACGTCCTGACTTTC.

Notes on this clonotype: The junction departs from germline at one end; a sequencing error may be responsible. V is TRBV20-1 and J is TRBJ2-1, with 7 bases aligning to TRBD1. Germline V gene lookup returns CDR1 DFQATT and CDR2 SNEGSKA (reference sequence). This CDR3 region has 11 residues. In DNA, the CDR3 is TGCAGTGCTAGAGGGGGGACAGAGCAGCTCTTC. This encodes CSARGGTEQLF.

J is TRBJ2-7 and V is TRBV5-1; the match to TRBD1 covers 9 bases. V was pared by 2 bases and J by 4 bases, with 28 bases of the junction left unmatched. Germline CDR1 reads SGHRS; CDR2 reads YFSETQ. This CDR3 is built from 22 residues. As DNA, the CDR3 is TGCGCCAGCAGCTTTGGCGAAAGGAGGGGACAGGGCCTCCTCTCATCTATATACGAGCAGTACTTC. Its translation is CASSFGERRGQGLLSSIYEQYF.

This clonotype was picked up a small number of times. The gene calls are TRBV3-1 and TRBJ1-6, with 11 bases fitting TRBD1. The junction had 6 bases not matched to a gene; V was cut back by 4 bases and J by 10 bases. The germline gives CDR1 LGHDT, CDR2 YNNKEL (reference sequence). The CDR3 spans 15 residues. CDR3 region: CASSPRTGGGSPLHF. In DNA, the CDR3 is TGTGCCAGCAGCCCCCGGACAGGGGGCGGCTCACCCCTCCACTTT. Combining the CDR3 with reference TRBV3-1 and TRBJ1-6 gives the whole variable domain DTAVSQTPKYLVTQMGNDKSIKCEQNLGHDTMYWYKQDSKKFLKIMFSYNNKELIINETVPNRFSPKSPDKAHLNLHINSLELGDSAVYFCASSPRTGGGSPLHFGNGTRLTVT.

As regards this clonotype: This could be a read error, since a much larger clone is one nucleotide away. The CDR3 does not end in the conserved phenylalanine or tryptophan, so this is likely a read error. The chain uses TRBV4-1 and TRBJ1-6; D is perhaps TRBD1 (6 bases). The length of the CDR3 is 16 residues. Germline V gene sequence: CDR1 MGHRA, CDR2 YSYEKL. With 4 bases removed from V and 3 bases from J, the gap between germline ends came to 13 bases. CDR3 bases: TGCGCCAGCAGCCCGGGGGCGGGGGTCTATAATTCACCCCTCCACTCT. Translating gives CASSPGAGVYNSPLHS.

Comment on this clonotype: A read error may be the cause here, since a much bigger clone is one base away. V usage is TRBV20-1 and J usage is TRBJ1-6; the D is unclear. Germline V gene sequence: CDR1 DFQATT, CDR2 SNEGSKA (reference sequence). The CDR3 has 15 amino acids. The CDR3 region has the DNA TGCGGTGCTCGCCCCCCCGGGATAGAAAATTCACCCCTCCACTTT. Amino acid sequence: CGARPPGIENSPLHF.

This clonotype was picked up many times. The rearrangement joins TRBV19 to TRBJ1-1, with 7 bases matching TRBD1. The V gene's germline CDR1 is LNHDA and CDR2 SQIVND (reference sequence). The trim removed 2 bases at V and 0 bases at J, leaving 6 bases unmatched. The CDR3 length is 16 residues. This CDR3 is CASSISTDRMNTEAFF. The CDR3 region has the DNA TGTGCCAGTAGTATATCCACGGACAGGATGAACACTGAAGCTTTCTTT. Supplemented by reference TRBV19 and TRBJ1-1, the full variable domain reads DGGITQSPKYLFRKEGQNVTLSCEQNLNHDAMYWYRQDPGQGLRLIYYSQIVNDFQKGDIAEGYSVSREKKESFPLTVTSAQKNPTAFYLCASSISTDRMNTEAFFGQGTRLTVV.

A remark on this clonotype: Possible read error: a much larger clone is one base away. The CDR3 loop reads CACSSTGSGELFF. In DNA form, the CDR3 reads TGTGCCTGCAGCTCGACTGGGTCCGGGGAGCTGTTTTTT. V gene TRBV12-3 or TRBV12-4 combines with J gene TRBJ2-2; D unresolved. The CDR3 contains 13 residues.

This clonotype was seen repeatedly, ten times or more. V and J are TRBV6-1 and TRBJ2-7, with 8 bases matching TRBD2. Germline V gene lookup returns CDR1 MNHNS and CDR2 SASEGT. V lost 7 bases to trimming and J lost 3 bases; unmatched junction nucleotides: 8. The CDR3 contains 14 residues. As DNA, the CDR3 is TGTGCCAGCATGTCGGGGGGGAGTTACTACGAGCAGTACTTC. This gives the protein CASMSGGSYYEQYF.

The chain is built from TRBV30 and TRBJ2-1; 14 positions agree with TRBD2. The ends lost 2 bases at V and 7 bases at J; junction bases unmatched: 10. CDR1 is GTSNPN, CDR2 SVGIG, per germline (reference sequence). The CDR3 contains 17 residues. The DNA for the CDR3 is TGTGCCTGGAGTCCCTCACGGACTAGCGGGGGGAGTAATGAGCAGTTCTTC. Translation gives CAWSPSRTSGGSNEQFF. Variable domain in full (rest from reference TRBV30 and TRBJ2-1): SQTIHQWPATLVQPVGSPLSLECTVEGTSNPNLYWYRQAAGRGLQLLFYSVGIGQISSEVPQNLSASRPQDRQFILSSKKLLLSDSGFYLCAWSPSRTSGGSNEQFFGPGTRLTVL.

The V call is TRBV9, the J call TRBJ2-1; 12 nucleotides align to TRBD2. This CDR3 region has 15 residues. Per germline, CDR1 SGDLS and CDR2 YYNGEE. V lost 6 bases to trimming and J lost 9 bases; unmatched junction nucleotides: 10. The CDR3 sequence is CASNPSGGAEGEQFF. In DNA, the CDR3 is TGTGCCAGCAACCCTAGCGGGGGGGCCGAGGGTGAGCAGTTCTTC.